These 6 T cell receptor beta chains were all obtained from the same sample, sequenced in a study of siplizumab effects on memory and regulatory T cells. Sequenced by immunoSEQ multiplex PCR; TCRdb stores in-frame clones only, minus some. The table lists about 100,000 clones, about 93% of them singletons. Material: Tregs sorted from blood. The source is a human donor in good health.

Only one count was recorded for this clone. The rearrangement uses TRBV5-1 and TRBJ1-1; maybe TRBD1 (5 bases). The CDR3 contains 17 residues. V lost 3 bases and J 3 bases, leaving 21 bases between the germline ends. Looked up from germline, CDR1 is SGHRS and CDR2 is YFSETQ. CDR3 sequence (DNA): TGCGCCAGCAGCTCGGCGGGGGGAACGATGGTATACACTGAAGCTTTCTTT. Translating it yields CASSSAGGTMVYTEAFF.

The chain is built from TRBV10-2 and TRBJ2-7, with a weak D call TRBD1 (5 bases). The length of the CDR3 is 15 residues. CDR1 and CDR2 from the germline V gene are WSHSY and SAAADI. Trimming shortened V by 4 bases and J by 4 bases, and 17 bases separated the two germline ends. The CDR3, as DNA: TGCGCCAGCAGTGGGTCAGGGCCCCCCCCGTACGAGCAGTACTTC. Translation gives CASSGSGPPPYEQYF.

The gene calls are TRBV10-2 and TRBJ2-7; D perhaps matches TRBD1 (6 bases). Germline lookup yields CDR1 WSHSY and CDR2 SAAADI. The CDR3 is 13 amino acids. V lost 5 bases to trimming and J lost 1 base, with 9 bases between them. CDR3 sequence reads: CASSRQASYEQYF. In nucleotides, the CDR3 is TGCGCCAGCAGTCGACAGGCTTCCTACGAGCAGTACTTC.

The chain carries TRBV7-2 and TRBJ1-6; D may be TRBD1 (6 bases). The germline V and J ends were trimmed by 5 bases and 6 bases, with 8 bases remaining between them. Germline V lookup: CDR1 SGHTA, CDR2 FQGNSA. The CDR3 consists of 13 residues. Written as DNA, the CDR3 is TGTGCCAGCAGCCGACAGGCTAATTCACCCCTCCACTTT. It encodes CASSRQANSPLHF.

This clone appeared once. The chain employs TRBV19 and TRBJ1-2; 11 nucleotides agree with TRBD1. This CDR3 contains 16 residues. The V segment lost 6 bases and the J segment 3 bases; nucleotides outside the gene matches: 9. Germline CDR1 and CDR2: LNHDA and SQIVND (reference sequence). The CDR3 DNA sequence: TGTGCCAGTAGAGGAAGGACAGGGGGCGTCTACTATGGCTACACCTTC. Protein sequence: CASRGRTGGVYYGYTF.

V gene TRBV7-9 combines with J gene TRBJ1-6; D not certain. The CDR3 contains 14 residues. Looked up from germline, CDR1 is SEHNR and CDR2 is FQNEAQ (reference sequence). The germline V and J ends were trimmed by 0 bases and 7 bases, with 7 bases remaining between them. The CDR3 here is CASSLAAQNSPLHF. As DNA, the CDR3 is TGTGCCAGCAGCTTAGCGGCTCAAAATTCACCCCTCCACTTT.